One sample yielded the 19 T cell receptor beta chains listed below, sequenced in a study of blood T cell repertoires in COVID-19. Repertoires were generated with immunoSEQ multiplex PCR, while TCRdb's copy carries only in-frame clones and drops some. The table shows hundreds of thousands of clones, with roughly 84% occurring only once. Sequencing was performed on PBMCs or T cells enriched from blood (not recorded which). These receptors all come from a woman aged 40 to 50 who had recovered from COVID-19.

V and J are TRBV4-3 and TRBJ2-1, with a possible D match to TRBD2 (5 bases). The germline gives CDR1 LGHNA, CDR2 YSLEER. Trimming took 0 bases from V and 11 from J, leaving 11 bases between them. The CDR3 is 13 amino acids. CDR3 amino acids: CASSQEAGDKQFF. CDR3 in DNA: TGCGCCAGCAGCCAAGAGGCCGGGGATAAGCAGTTCTTC.

V is TRBV5-1 and J is TRBJ2-5, with 7 positions matching TRBD1. The CDR3 length is 13 residues. The V and J ends lost 3 bases and 1 base, in that order; junction bases with no gene match: 0. CDR1 is SGHRS, CDR2 YFSETQ, per germline. The CDR3: CASSWDSQETQYF. The CDR3 bases are TGCGCCAGCAGCTGGGACAGCCAAGAGACCCAGTACTTC.

The chain combines TRBV19 with TRBJ1-6, with 8 positions matching TRBD1. The J segment lost 11 bases and the V segment lost 7 bases, leaving 7 bases of the junction unmatched. The CDR3 runs 13 residues. Germline assignment: CDR1 LNHDA and CDR2 SQIVND (reference sequence). The CDR3 nucleotides read TGTGCCAGTAACCGGGACAGGCAAACACCCCTCCACTTT. This codes for CASNRDRQTPLHF.

This clone was seen a handful of times. The V and J genes are TRBV3-1 (or the pseudogene TRBV3-2) and TRBJ2-3, with a tentative D call TRBD2 (6 bases). Per germline, CDR1 LGHDT and CDR2 YNNKEL (reference sequence). The germline V and J ends were trimmed by 4 bases and 4 bases, with 9 bases remaining between them. The CDR3 consists of 13 residues. CDR3 bases: TGTGCCAGCAGCCGAGGAGGGGCAGATACGCAGTATTTT. Its protein is CASSRGGADTQYF.

In its sample, this clone was seen a few times. The chain uses TRBV28 and TRBJ1-2; TRBD1 is a possible D gene (5 bases). This CDR3 contains 12 residues. The V gene's germline CDR1 is MDHEN and CDR2 SYDVKM. The V and J ends lost 8 bases and 4 bases respectively, with 11 bases between them. In DNA form, the CDR3 reads TGTGCCAGCCGAACGGGGGGCTATGGCTACACCTTC. Residues: CASRTGGYGYTF.

The V and J genes are TRBV25-1 and TRBJ2-5; 7 bases are shared with TRBD1. CDR3 length: 16 amino acids. The J segment lost 1 base and the V segment lost 6 bases, leaving 11 bases of the junction unmatched. The V gene's germline CDR1 is MGHDK and CDR2 SYGVNS. CDR3 in amino acids: CASRYSTGRGQETQYF. The CDR3 coding sequence is TGTGCCAGCAGATATTCGACAGGGAGAGGCCAAGAGACCCAGTACTTC.

The V and J genes are TRBV6-2 or TRBV6-3 and TRBJ2-1; maybe TRBD1 (6 bases). V lost 8 bases and J lost 4, with 15 bases in between. CDR3 length equals 14 residues. Per the germline V gene, CDR1 is MNHEY and CDR2 is SVGEGT. CDR3 loop: CASRRDIEYNEQFF. The CDR3, as DNA: TGTGCCAGCCGCCGGGACATTGAGTACAATGAGCAGTTCTTC.

A few counts support this clone. V gene TRBV7-7 combines with J gene TRBJ2-6; 7 nucleotides match TRBD1. J gave up 0 bases and V 6 bases, and 5 bases lay outside the gene matches. This CDR3 spans 16 amino acids. CDR1 and CDR2 from the germline V gene are SSHAT and FNYEAQ (reference sequence). CDR3 sequence: CASSDYRGSGANVLTF. As DNA, the CDR3 is TGTGCCAGCAGTGATTACAGGGGCTCTGGGGCCAACGTCCTGACTTTC.

The count of this clone is one. This chain links TRBV2 with TRBJ2-3, with D maybe TRBD1 (6 bases). The CDR3 extends over 14 amino acids. Trimming took off 6 bases at V and 2 bases at J, with 12 bases between the two ends. Germline lookup yields CDR1 SNHLY and CDR2 FYNNEI. In DNA, the CDR3 is TGTGCCAGCAGGACCGACAGGCACACAGATACGCAGTATTTT. This gives the protein CASRTDRHTDTQYF. Using reference TRBV2 and TRBJ2-3 for the parts outside the CDR3, the full variable domain is EPEVTQTPSHQVTQMGQEVILRCVPISNHLYFYWYRQILGQKVEFLVSFYNNEISEKSEIFDDQFSVERPDGSNFTLKIRSTKLEDSAMYFCASRTDRHTDTQYFGPGTRLTVL.

This clone was observed once. The chain has TRBV5-1 and TRBJ2-2; no firm D call. Germline V CDR1 and CDR2: SGHRS, YFSETQ. The V end was cut by 0 bases, the J end by 2 bases, with 8 bases between. The CDR3 is 15 residues long. The CDR3 spells CASSLEVSNTGELFF. DNA of the CDR3: TGCGCCAGCAGCTTGGAAGTAAGCAACACCGGGGAGCTGTTTTTT.

The gene calls are TRBV11-1 and TRBJ2-3; tentative D call: TRBD2 (7 bases). The germline CDR1 and CDR2 sequences are SGHAT and FQDESV (reference sequence). V lost 5 bases to trimming and J lost 4 bases, with 16 bases between them. The CDR3 is made up of 15 amino acids. CDR3: CASSDRGGTADTQYF. CDR3 coding DNA: TGTGCCAGCAGCGACCGCGGGGGCACGGCAGATACGCAGTATTTT.

The V and J genes are TRBV7-9 and TRBJ1-1; D gene uncertain. This CDR3 contains 12 residues. Per the germline V gene, CDR1 is SEHNR and CDR2 is FQNEAQ (reference sequence). The V gene lost 4 bases and the J gene lost 3 bases, with 6 bases spanning the gap. For the CDR3, the DNA is TGTGCCAGCAGCTACGAGGACACTGAAGCTTTCTTT. This codes for CASSYEDTEAFF.

V is TRBV30 and J is TRBJ1-3; D is unclear. Trimming shortened V by 4 bases and J by 0 bases, and 16 bases separated the two germline ends. CDR3 length equals 16 residues. Germline V CDR1 and CDR2: GTSNPN, SVGIG (reference sequence). DNA of the CDR3: TGTGCCTGGATTCGAGGAGAGTCCCGCTCTGGAAACACCATATATTTT. Translated, it gives CAWIRGESRSGNTIYF.

The V call is TRBV15, the J call TRBJ2-1; 8 nucleotides agree with TRBD2. This CDR3 region has 14 residues. Germline CDR1 is LNHNV and CDR2 is YYDKDF (reference sequence). V trimming: 8 bases; J trimming: 7 bases; junction bases outside the gene matches: 10. The CDR3 region has the DNA TGTGCCACCCGCCTTCGGGGGGGTAGGAATGAGCAGTTCTTC. This sequence encodes CATRLRGGRNEQFF. The whole variable domain, filled in from reference TRBV15 and TRBJ2-1, reads DAMVIQNPRYQVTQFGKPVTLSCSQTLNHNVMYWYQQKSSQAPKLLFHYYDKDFNNEADTPDNFQSRRPNTSFCFLDIRSPGLGDTAMYLCATRLRGGRNEQFFGPGTRLTVL.

The chain links TRBV5-1 to TRBJ1-1; 9 nucleotides agree with TRBD1. With 4 bases clipped from V and 5 bases from J, the junction kept 9 bases outside the gene matches. Germline CDR1 reads SGHRS; CDR2 reads YFSETQ. CDR3 length: 15 amino acids. The CDR3 bases are TGCGCCAGCAGCCCCACAGGGGGCGCGGGAACTGAAGCTTTCTTT. Translation: CASSPTGGAGTEAFF.

The chain links TRBV27 to TRBJ2-7, with 7 nucleotides matching TRBD2. This CDR3 region has 14 residues. In germline, CDR1 is MNHEY, CDR2 SMNVEV (reference sequence). With V trimmed by 5 bases and J by 5 bases, 9 bases remained unmatched. CDR3 loop: CASSTSREVDEQYF. The CDR3 nucleotides are TGTGCCAGCAGTACCTCCCGGGAGGTAGACGAGCAGTACTTC.

This chain uses TRBV28 with TRBJ1-1; 9 bases align to TRBD1. The CDR3 spans 15 residues. Germline assignment: CDR1 MDHEN and CDR2 SYDVKM. Trimming removed 3 bases from V and 6 bases from J; junction bases left unmatched: 8. Here the CDR3 reads CASSFSGRQGAEAFF. CDR3 coding DNA: TGTGCCAGCAGTTTCTCAGGGAGACAGGGGGCTGAAGCTTTCTTT.

J is TRBJ1-5 and V is TRBV7-8; D is uncertain. Germline CDR1 reads SGHVS; CDR2 reads FQNEAQ. The length of the CDR3 is 13 residues. Trimming removed 6 bases at V and 11 bases at J, with 17 bases between. In DNA, the CDR3 is TGTGCCAGCAGTGAGGGAGCACATGGGACCCAGCATTTT. Translation: CASSEGAHGTQHF.

The chain is built from TRBV5-6 and TRBJ2-3; unclear D gene. Trimming took off 5 bases at V and 0 bases at J, with 10 bases between the two ends. Germline values: CDR1 SGHDT, CDR2 YYEEEE. The CDR3 length is 14 residues. CDR3 sequence: CASSSSRSTDTQYF. In DNA form, the CDR3 reads TGTGCCAGCAGTTCCTCCAGGAGCACAGATACGCAGTATTTT.